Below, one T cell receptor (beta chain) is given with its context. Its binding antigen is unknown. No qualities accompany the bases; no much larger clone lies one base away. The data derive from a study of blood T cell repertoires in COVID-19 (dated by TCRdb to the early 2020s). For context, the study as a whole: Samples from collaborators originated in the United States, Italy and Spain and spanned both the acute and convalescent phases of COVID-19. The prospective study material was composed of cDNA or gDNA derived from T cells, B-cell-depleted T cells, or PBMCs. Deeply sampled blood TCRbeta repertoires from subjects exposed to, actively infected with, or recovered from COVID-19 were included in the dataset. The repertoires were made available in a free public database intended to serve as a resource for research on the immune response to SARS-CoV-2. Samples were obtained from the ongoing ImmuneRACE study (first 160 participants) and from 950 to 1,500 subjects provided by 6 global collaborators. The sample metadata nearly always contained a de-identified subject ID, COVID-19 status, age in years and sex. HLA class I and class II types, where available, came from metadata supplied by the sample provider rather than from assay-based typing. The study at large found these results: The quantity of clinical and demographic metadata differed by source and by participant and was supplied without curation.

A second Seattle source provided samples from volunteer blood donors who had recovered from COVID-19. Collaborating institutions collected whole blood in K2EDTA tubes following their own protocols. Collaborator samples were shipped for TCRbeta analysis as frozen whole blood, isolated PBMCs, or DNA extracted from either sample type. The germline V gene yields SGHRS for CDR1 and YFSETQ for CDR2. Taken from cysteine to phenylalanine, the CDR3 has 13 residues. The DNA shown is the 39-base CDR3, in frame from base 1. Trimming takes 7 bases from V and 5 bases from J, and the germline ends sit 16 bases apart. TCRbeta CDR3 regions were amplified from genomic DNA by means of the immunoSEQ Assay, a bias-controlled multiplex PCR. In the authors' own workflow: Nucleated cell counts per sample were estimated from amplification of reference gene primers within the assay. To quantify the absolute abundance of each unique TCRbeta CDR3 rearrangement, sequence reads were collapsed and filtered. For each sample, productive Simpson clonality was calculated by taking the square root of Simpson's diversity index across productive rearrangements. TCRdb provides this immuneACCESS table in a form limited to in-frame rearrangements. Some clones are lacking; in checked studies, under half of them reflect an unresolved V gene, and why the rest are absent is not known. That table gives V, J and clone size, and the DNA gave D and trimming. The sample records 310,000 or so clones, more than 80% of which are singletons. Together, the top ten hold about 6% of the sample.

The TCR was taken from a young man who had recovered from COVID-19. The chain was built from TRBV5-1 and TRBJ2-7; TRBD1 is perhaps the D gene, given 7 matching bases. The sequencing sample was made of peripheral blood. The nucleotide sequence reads TGCGCCAGCTCACTCGACAGGGAGGACGAGCAGTACTTC. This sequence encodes CASSLDREDEQYF.